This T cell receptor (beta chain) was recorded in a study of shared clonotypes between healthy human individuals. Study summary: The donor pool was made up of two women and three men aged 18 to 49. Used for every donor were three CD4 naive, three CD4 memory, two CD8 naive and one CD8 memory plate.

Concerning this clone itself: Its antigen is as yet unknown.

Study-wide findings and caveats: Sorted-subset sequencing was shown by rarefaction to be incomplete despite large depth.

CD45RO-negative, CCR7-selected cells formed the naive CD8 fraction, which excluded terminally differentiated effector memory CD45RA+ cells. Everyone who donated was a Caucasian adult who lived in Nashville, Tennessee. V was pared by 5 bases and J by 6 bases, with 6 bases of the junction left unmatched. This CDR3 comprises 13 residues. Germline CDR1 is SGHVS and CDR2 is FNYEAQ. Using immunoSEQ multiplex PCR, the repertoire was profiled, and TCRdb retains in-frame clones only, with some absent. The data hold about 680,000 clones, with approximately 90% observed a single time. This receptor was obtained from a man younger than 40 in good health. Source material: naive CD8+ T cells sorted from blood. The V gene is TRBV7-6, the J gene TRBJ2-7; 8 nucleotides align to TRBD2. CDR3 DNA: TGTGCCAGCAGCCTTAGCGGGAAAGGCGAGCAGTACTTC. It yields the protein CASSLSGKGEQYF.